These T cell receptor beta chains were read from a single sample in a study of Graves' ophthalmopathy and Graves' hyperthyroidism. TCRdb recomputed calls from the multiplex PCR reads with MiXCR, one row per CDR3 protein. The data contain 1 million to 1.3 million distinct CDR3 sequences, about 38% of them singletons. Sequencing was done on a sample of peripheral blood or thyroid tissue (not recorded which). These receptors all stem from an adult man with Graves' hyperthyroidism. CDR3s leave out the opening cysteine and the closing phenylalanine or tryptophan. The order of the fields is CDR3 length, J gene, D gene, V gene, CDR3 protein. The D gene is left open where the match is weak.

cdr3_length: 14; j_call: TRBJ1-2; d_call: -; v_call: TRBV29-1; cdr3_aa: SVFQGLGQGNYGYT
cdr3_length: 10; j_call: TRBJ2-5; d_call: -; v_call: TRBV10-2; cdr3_aa: ASSEERGTQY
cdr3_length: 17; j_call: TRBJ1-5; d_call: -; v_call: TRBV20-1; cdr3_aa: SASLPDRSQKYSNQPQH
cdr3_length: 13; j_call: TRBJ1-2; d_call: -; v_call: TRBV9; cdr3_aa: ASSALGRLYGGYT
cdr3_length: 9; j_call: TRBJ1-2; d_call: TRBD1; v_call: TRBV10-3; cdr3_aa: ATVGQGVYT
cdr3_length: 9; j_call: TRBJ2-1; d_call: TRBD2; v_call: TRBV20-1; cdr3_aa: SAGSSGGAF
cdr3_length: 12; j_call: TRBJ2-7; d_call: TRBD1; v_call: TRBV25-1; cdr3_aa: ASVRSDRGYEQY
cdr3_length: 7; j_call: TRBJ1-5; d_call: -; v_call: TRBV29-1; cdr3_aa: SLSQPQH
cdr3_length: 12; j_call: TRBJ2-7; d_call: TRBD1; v_call: TRBV7-2; cdr3_aa: ASSLMGQGAEQY
cdr3_length: 14; j_call: TRBJ2-5; d_call: TRBD2; v_call: TRBV5-1; cdr3_aa: ASSGGLAGVQETQY
cdr3_length: 12; j_call: TRBJ1-1; d_call: -; v_call: TRBV29-1; cdr3_aa: SVPPGVSNTEAF